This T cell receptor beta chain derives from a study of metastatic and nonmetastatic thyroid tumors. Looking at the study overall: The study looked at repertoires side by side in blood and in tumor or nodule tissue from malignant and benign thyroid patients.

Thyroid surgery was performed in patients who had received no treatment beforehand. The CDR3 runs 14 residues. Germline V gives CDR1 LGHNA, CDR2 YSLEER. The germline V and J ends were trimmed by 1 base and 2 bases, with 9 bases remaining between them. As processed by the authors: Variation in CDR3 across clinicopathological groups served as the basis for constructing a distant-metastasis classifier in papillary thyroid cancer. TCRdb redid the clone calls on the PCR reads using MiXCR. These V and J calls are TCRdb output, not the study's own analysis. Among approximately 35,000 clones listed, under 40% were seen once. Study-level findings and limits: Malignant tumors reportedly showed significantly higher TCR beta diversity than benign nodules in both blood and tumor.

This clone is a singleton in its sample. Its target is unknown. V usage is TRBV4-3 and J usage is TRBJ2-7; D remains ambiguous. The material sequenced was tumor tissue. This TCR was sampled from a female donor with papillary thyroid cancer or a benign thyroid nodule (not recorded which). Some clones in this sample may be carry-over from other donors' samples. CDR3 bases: TGCGCCAGCAGCCAAGTGGATCGCCCCTACGAGCAGTACTTC. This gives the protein CASSQVDRPYEQYF.